This TCR beta chain was sequenced in a study of T-cell reconstitution after alpha-beta-depleted transplantation in children. Unique molecular identifiers were used to barcode this TCRbeta library. TCRdb re-called the PCR reads with MiXCR, one entry per CDR3 protein. The data show 85,000 to 120,000 distinct CDR3 sequences, 4.5% to 7.5% seen once. Study results and caveats: After transplant, at about two months, alpha-beta T cells were reportedly derived from several hundred expanded graft clones. Surviving recipient T cells and thymic progenitors produced the high day-60 TCRbeta diversity seen in some patients. Once a year had passed after transplant, T-cell counts and diversity came mostly from newly produced T cells.

Remarks on this clonotype: Its antigen is undetermined.

Sequencing was performed on PBMCs, mostly from graft donor cells, taken 60 days after TCRalphabeta/CD19-depleted stem cell transplant. The sequence was obtained from a female patient aged 2-10 years who had a stem cell transplant for Fanconi anemia, so the T cells may come from the graft donor.

The CDR3 sequence: CASSQVGTSGGHSYEQYF. CDR3 coding DNA: TGTGCCAGCAGCCAAGTCGGGACTAGCGGGGGGCACTCCTACGAGCAGTACTTC. The V and J genes are TRBV3-1 and TRBJ2-7, with TRBD2 matching over 15 bases. CDR3 length equals 18 residues. J was trimmed by 0 bases and V by 1 base; bases with no gene match: 4. CDR1 LGHDT and CDR2 YNNKEL come from the germline V gene (reference sequence).